The 12 T cell receptor beta chains presented below share a single source sample, sequenced in a study of blood T cells in healthy people across ages. Through a sample-barcoded 5' primer and a J-beta primer mix, a second PCR was run for about 6 to 12 cycles. TCRdb redid the calling of the 5' RACE reads with MiXCR, one entry per CDR3 protein. This table has around 1,700,000 distinct CDR3 sequences, 25% to 30% appearing once. Sequences were obtained from blood. The receptors here all came from a woman aged 25 to 39 in good health.

The rearrangement uses TRBV12-5 and TRBJ2-5; the match to TRBD1 covers 9 bases. CDR3 length equals 17 residues. Germline CDR1 and CDR2: LGHNT and FRNRAP. With V trimmed by 4 bases and J by 0 bases, 9 bases remained unmatched. The CDR3 sequence: CASGWTRDRAYQETQYF. The CDR3 DNA sequence: TGTGCTAGTGGTTGGACGAGGGACAGGGCGTACCAAGAGACCCAGTACTTC.

About this clonotype itself: The germline gene is not matched at one end of the junction; a read error may be the cause. This sequence joins TRBV20-1 and TRBJ1-2; TRBD1 might be the D (5 bases). CDR3 length: 13 amino acids. Looked up from germline, CDR1 is DFQATT and CDR2 is SNEGSKA (reference sequence). CDR3 DNA: TGCAATGCTAGCACACCAGGGAACTATGGCTACACCTTC. Translated, it gives CNASTPGNYGYTF.

V and J are TRBV29-1 and TRBJ2-3; unclear D gene. V lost 4 bases and J lost 3, with 20 bases in between. Per the germline V gene, CDR1 is SQVTM and CDR2 is ANQGSEA. The CDR3 has 16 residues. CDR3 in amino acids: CSVVGFRVEATDTQYF. Written as DNA, the CDR3 is TGCAGCGTTGTAGGGTTCCGGGTAGAGGCGACAGATACGCAGTATTTT.

This rearrangement joins TRBV7-2 to TRBJ1-6; tentatively, D is TRBD1 (5 bases). Trimming removed 8 bases from V and 4 bases from J, with 12 bases in between. CDR1 SGHTA and CDR2 FQGNSA come from the germline V gene. This CDR3 contains 14 residues. The CDR3 DNA follows: TGTGCCAGCCGTCCGGGACTGTATAATTCACCCCTCCACTTT. Amino acids: CASRPGLYNSPLHF.

The chain recombines TRBV18 with TRBJ1-1; 8 positions agree with TRBD1. V lost 2 bases, J lost 6 bases, and 8 bases stayed unmatched. Germline values: CDR1 KGHSH, CDR2 LQKENI. This CDR3 spans 15 amino acids. CDR3 region: CASSPLGRGRSEAFF. The CDR3 coding sequence is TGTGCCAGCTCACCATTAGGCAGGGGGCGTTCTGAAGCTTTCTTT.

The CDR3, as DNA: TGTGCCAGCAGAGGGGACATAAGCACAGATACGCAGTATTTT. Its translation: CASRGDISTDTQYF. The chain couples TRBV21-1 to TRBJ2-3; TRBD1 is the table's D call and was not checked against the DNA. TRBV21-1 represents a pseudogene. The CDR3 contains 14 residues.

This clonotype was seen a few times. The chain recombines TRBV7-2 with TRBJ2-1, with D unclear. V dropped 3 bases and J dropped 1 base, with 10 bases sitting between them. Germline CDR1 reads SGHTA; CDR2 reads FQGNSA. The CDR3 contains 15 residues. CDR3 in amino acids: CASSFGLGSYNEQFF. The DNA of the CDR3 is TGTGCCAGCAGCTTCGGCCTGGGATCCTACAATGAGCAGTTCTTC.

V and J are TRBV5-5 and TRBJ2-3; TRBD1 might be the D (6 bases). Germline V gene sequence: CDR1 SGHKS, CDR2 YYEKEE (reference sequence). Trimming removed 4 bases from V and 6 bases from J, with 18 bases in between. CDR3 length equals 15 residues. DNA of the CDR3: TGTGCCAGCAGCCCTATGACAGGTCAGGTGGATACGCAGTATTTT. As protein: CASSPMTGQVDTQYF. The full variable domain, completed using reference TRBV5-5 and TRBJ2-3, is DAGVTQSPTHLIKTRGQQVTLRCSPISGHKSVSWYQQVLGQGPQFIFQYYEKEERGRGNFPDRFSARQFPNYSSELNVNALLLGDSALYLCASSPMTGQVDTQYFGPGTRLTVL.

This clonotype was detected ten times or more. The chain joins TRBV12-3 or TRBV12-4 to TRBJ2-1; a weak D match, TRBD2 (6 bases). V lost 5 bases and J lost 6, with 20 bases in between. This CDR3 comprises 16 residues. The DNA for the CDR3 is TGTGCCAGCAGTCCCCGGCCAGCGGAGGGGATCAATGAGCAGTTCTTC. This encodes CASSPRPAEGINEQFF.

There are a few counts of this clonotype. The gene calls are TRBV7-3 and TRBJ2-7, with D possibly matching TRBD2 (5 bases). Germline lookup yields CDR1 SGHTA and CDR2 FQGTGA. The CDR3 contains 16 residues. The germline V and J ends were trimmed by 3 bases and 4 bases, with 19 bases remaining between them. The CDR3 DNA sequence: TGTGCCAGCAGCTTGTTACGGGGAAACGCCAGTTACGAGCAGTACTTC. This encodes CASSLLRGNASYEQYF.

For this clonotype: One end of the junction does not line up with germline, which may come from a read error. J is TRBJ2-5 and V is TRBV6-2 or TRBV6-3; D gene ambiguous. This CDR3 is built from 12 residues. Germline V CDR1 and CDR2: MNHEY, SVGEGT. The CDR3 spells CASSLHQETQCF. The DNA for the CDR3 is TGTGCCAGCAGTTTACACCAAGAGACCCAGTGCTTC.

V gene TRBV27 combines with J gene TRBJ2-7; 7 positions match TRBD2. Germline V gene data show CDR1 as MNHEY and CDR2 as SMNVEV (reference sequence). V gave up 5 bases and J gave up 5 bases; unmatched junction bases: 18. The CDR3 has 17 residues. CDR3 residues: CASSPLNVRGEFDEQYF. The CDR3 DNA is TGTGCCAGCAGTCCCCTGAACGTTCGGGGGGAATTTGACGAGCAGTACTTC.